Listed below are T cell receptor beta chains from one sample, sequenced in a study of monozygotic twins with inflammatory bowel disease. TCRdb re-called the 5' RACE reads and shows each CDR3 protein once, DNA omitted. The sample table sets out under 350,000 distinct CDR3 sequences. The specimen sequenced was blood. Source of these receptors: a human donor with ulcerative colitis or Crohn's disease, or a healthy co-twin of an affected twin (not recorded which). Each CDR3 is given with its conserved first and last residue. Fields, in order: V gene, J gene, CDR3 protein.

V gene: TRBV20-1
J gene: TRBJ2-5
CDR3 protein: CSAIASSWQETQYF

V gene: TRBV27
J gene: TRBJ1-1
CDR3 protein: CASSLTNQNTEAFF

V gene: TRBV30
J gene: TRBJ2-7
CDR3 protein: CAMGQGAYEQYF

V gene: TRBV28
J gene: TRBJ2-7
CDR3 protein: CASSLEGAVYEQYF

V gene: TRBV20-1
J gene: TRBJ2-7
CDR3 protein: CSASTAGGLYEQYF

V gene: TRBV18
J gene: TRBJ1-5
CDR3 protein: CASSPLSRGLNNQPQHF

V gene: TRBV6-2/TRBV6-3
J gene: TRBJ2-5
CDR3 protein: CASGRQGLAGDETQYF

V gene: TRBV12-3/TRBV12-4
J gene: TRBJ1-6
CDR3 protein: CASSSQQNSPLHF

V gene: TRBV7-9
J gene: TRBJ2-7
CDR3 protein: CASSLMLGAEEQYF

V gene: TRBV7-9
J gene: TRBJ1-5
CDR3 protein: CASTRGGHNQPQHF

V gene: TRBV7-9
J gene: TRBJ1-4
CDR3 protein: CASSNKDRPIGKLFF

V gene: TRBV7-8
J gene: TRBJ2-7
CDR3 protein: CASIAGTGLIYEQYF

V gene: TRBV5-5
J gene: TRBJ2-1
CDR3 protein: CASSLGIQREDSYNEQFF

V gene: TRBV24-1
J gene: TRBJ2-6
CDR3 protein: CATSDPNQSGANVLTF

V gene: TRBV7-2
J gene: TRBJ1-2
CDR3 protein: CASSLGWNYGYTF

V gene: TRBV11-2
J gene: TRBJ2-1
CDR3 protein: CACSLVLVYNDQFF

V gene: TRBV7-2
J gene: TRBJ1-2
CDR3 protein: CASSLAGGDGYGYTF

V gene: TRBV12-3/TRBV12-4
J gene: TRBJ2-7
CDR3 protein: CASSGRTSRPYEQYF

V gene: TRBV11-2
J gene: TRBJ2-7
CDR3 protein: CASSLELAGDYEQYF

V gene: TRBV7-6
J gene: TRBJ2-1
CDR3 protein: CASSSPLAGRNNEQFF

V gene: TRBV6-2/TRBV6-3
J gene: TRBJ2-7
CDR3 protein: CASSYGGGTSYEQYF

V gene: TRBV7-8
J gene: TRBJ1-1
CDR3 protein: CASRVTGGTEAFF

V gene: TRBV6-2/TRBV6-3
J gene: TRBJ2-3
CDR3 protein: CASSGRIDTQYF

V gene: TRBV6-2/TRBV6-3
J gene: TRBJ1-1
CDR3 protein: CASSWQGALGTEAFF

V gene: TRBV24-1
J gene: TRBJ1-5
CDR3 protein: CATIDFNQPQHF

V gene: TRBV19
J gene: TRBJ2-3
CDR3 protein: CASSVSPGLGTDTQYF

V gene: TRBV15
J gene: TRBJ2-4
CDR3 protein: CATSRRDLAKNIQYF

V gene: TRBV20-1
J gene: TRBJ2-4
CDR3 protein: CSARDPGGQRNIQYF

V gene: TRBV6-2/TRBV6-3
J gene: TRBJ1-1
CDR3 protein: CASSYLPQGITEAFF

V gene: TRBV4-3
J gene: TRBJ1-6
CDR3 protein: CASSPGGAFNSPLHF

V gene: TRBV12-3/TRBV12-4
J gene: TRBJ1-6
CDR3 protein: CASTIADNSPLHF

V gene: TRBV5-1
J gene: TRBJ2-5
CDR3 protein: CASSPISGAGETQYF

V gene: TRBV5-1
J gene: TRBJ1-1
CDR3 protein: CASSLVLNTEAFF

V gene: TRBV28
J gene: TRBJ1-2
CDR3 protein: CASKLSGSGGLIYGYTF

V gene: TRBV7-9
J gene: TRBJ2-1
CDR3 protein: CASSRQGPNNEQFF

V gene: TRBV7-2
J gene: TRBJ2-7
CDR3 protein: CASSSGQARTYEQYF

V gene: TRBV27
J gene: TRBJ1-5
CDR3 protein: CASSWGRSNQPQHF

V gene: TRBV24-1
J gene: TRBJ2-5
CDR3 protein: CATSALGHQETQYF

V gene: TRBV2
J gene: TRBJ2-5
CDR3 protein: CASSARRLETQYF

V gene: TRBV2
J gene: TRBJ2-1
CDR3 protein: CASSVIRINEQFF

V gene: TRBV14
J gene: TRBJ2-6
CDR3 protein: CASSLHTSGANVLTF

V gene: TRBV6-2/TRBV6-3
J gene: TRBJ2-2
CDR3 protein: CASSYGTVSTGELFF

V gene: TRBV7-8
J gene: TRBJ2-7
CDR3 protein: CASSVPGQGVYEQYF

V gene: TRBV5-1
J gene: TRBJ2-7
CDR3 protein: CASSLSAVTYEQYF

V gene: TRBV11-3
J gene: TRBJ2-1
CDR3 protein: CASSLRSYWRQFF

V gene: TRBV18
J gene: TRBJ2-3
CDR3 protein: CASSPLNDRVFADTQYF

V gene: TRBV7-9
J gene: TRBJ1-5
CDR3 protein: CASSMGPDSNQPQHF